This TCR beta chain was sequenced for a study of T cell repertoires in cytomegalovirus infection. Study context: Based on public TCR beta signatures, there were indications of CMV infection and of a matching HLA type.

This clonotype occurred many times. Antigen unknown. Study findings and constraints: Summed frequency of public TCR beta families distinguished CMV carriers with the relevant HLA. Clonotypes of TCR beta that were HLA-C-restricted and CMV-specific dominated the ex vivo response.

CDR1 MDHEN and CDR2 SYDVKM come from the germline V gene. The trim removed 9 bases at V and 4 bases at J, leaving 4 bases unmatched. The CDR3 is made up of 13 amino acids. TCRdb reanalysed the reads using MiXCR and keeps one entry per CDR3 protein. This sample carries about 200,000 distinct CDR3 sequences, approximately 9.6% of them seen once, and the ten largest clones take approximately 4.6%. The chain links TRBV28 to TRBJ2-1; 9 positions match TRBD2. Sequencing used PBMCs. This TCR was recovered from a human donor in good health (CMV status not recorded). Some clones in this sample may be carry-over from other donors' samples. The CDR3 DNA reads TGTGCCAGTCTTAGCGGGGGTTACAATGAGCAGTTCTTC. Translating it yields CASLSGGYNEQFF.